The next 10 T cell receptor beta chains were all read from a single sample in a study of Ad26.COV2.S vaccination and SARS-CoV-2 variants. The method was immunoSEQ multiplex PCR; TCRdb's version includes in-frame clones alone and lacks a portion of them. The sample holds about 680,000 clones, 89% seen once. Regarding treatment: some 20 received Ad26.COV2.S at low or high dose, single or two shots; several received placebo; per-sample allocation not given. Sampling happened 63 days after the first vaccine or placebo injection. The specimen was peripheral blood, collected in a trial of Ad26.COV2.S vaccine versus placebo. These receptors all come from a person between 18 and 65 years old who received the Ad26.COV2.S COVID-19 vaccine or a placebo.

The table lists this clone with many counts. The chain recombines TRBV24-1 with TRBJ2-1; D is undetermined. The V end was cut by 5 bases, the J end by 4 bases, with 5 bases between. This CDR3 region has 12 residues. Germline values: CDR1 KGHDR, CDR2 SFDVKD. The DNA of the CDR3 is TGTGCCACCAGTGGCGTTTACAATGAGCAGTTCTTC. As protein: CATSGVYNEQFF.

The chain recombines TRBV19 with TRBJ2-5, with 8 bases identical to TRBD2. The CDR3 runs 15 residues. J gave up 1 base and V 3 bases, and 4 bases lay outside the gene matches. Looked up from germline, CDR1 is LNHDA and CDR2 is SQIVND (reference sequence). This CDR3 reads CASSIGGGPQETQYF. The CDR3 DNA sequence: TGTGCCAGTAGTATCGGCGGGGGGCCCCAAGAGACCCAGTACTTC. Looking up the rest from reference TRBV19 and TRBJ2-5 gives the full variable domain: DGGITQSPKYLFRKEGQNVTLSCEQNLNHDAMYWYRQDPGQGLRLIYYSQIVNDFQKGDIAEGYSVSREKKESFPLTVTSAQKNPTAFYLCASSIGGGPQETQYFGPGTRLLVL.

The chain has TRBV30 and TRBJ1-1; D uncertain. The CDR3 is made up of 11 amino acids. Germline CDR1 GTSNPN, CDR2 SVGIG (reference sequence). Trimming took 8 bases from V and 5 from J, leaving 12 bases between them. The DNA of the CDR3 is TGTGCCCGAACCTGGGGAACTGAAGCTTTCTTT. Residues: CARTWGTEAFF.

The V gene is TRBV7-3, the J gene TRBJ2-1, with 9 nucleotides matching TRBD2. The CDR3 runs 15 residues. J was trimmed by 7 bases and V by 3 bases; bases with no gene match: 7. The germline V gene encodes CDR1 SGHTA and CDR2 FQGTGA. The CDR3 bases are TGTGCCAGCAGCTTGGGGACTAGCCACTTAAATGAGCAGTTCTTC. Protein sequence: CASSLGTSHLNEQFF.

The chain joins TRBV30 to TRBJ2-1, with TRBD2 matching 16 bases. This CDR3 contains 15 residues. V dropped 1 base and J dropped 8; count of bases not matched to a gene: 2. Germline CDR1 and CDR2: GTSNPN and SVGIG (reference sequence). The CDR3 loop is CAWSAGTSGRDEQFF. CDR3 DNA sequence: TGTGCCTGGAGTGCCGGGACTAGCGGGAGGGATGAGCAGTTCTTC.

This clone was observed a handful of times. Its ends do not fully match the called genes, so a read error is possible. The J gene is TRBJ2-7, the V gene TRBV7-2, with TRBD2 as a possible D gene (6 bases). CDR3 length equals 14 residues. Per germline, CDR1 SGHTA and CDR2 FQGNSA. CDR3 coding DNA: TGTGCCAGCAGCTCGGACTACGCCTCCCACGAGCAGTACTTC. Amino acids: CASSSDYASHEQYF.

V and J are TRBV7-9 and TRBJ2-2, with 7 positions matching TRBD2. This CDR3 has 16 amino acids. Germline V gives CDR1 SEHNR, CDR2 FQNEAQ (reference sequence). The V and J ends lost 6 bases and 4 bases, in that order; junction bases with no gene match: 11. This CDR3 reads CASRPQGGRGTGELFF. DNA of the CDR3: TGTGCCAGCAGGCCCCAAGGAGGGAGGGGCACCGGGGAGCTGTTTTTT. The full variable domain, rest sourced from reference TRBV7-9 and TRBJ2-2, is DTGVSQNPRHKITKRGQNVTFRCDPISEHNRLYWYRQTLGQGPEFLTYFQNEAQLEKSRLLSDRFSAERPKGSFSTLEIQRTEQGDSAMYLCASRPQGGRGTGELFFGEGSRLTVL.

The chain links TRBV4-3 to TRBJ1-1; D remains ambiguous. The germline V gene has CDR1 LGHNA and CDR2 YSLEER. This CDR3 has 14 amino acids. The ends were cut back, 1 base at V and 6 bases at J, with 12 bases in the middle. The chain's CDR3 is CASSQVRARAEAFF. As DNA, the CDR3 is TGCGCCAGCAGCCAAGTAAGGGCGCGAGCTGAAGCTTTCTTT.

This sequence joins TRBV15 and TRBJ2-7; no definite D call. The CDR3 is made up of 12 amino acids. From germline, CDR1 is LNHNV and CDR2 YYDKDF (reference sequence). V lost 1 base to trimming and J lost 4 bases, with 5 bases between them. This chain's CDR3 is CATSRGPYEQYF. As DNA, the CDR3 is TGTGCCACCAGCAGAGGACCATACGAGCAGTACTTC.

The chain uses TRBV9 and TRBJ1-4, with a weak D call TRBD1 (5 bases). Trimming shortened V by 3 bases and J by 7 bases, and 16 bases separated the two germline ends. The CDR3 spans 15 residues. CDR1 is SGDLS, CDR2 YYNGEE, per germline. CDR3 amino acids: CASSGDSLWSEKLFF. The CDR3 DNA is TGTGCCAGCAGCGGTGACAGTCTTTGGAGTGAAAAACTGTTTTTT.